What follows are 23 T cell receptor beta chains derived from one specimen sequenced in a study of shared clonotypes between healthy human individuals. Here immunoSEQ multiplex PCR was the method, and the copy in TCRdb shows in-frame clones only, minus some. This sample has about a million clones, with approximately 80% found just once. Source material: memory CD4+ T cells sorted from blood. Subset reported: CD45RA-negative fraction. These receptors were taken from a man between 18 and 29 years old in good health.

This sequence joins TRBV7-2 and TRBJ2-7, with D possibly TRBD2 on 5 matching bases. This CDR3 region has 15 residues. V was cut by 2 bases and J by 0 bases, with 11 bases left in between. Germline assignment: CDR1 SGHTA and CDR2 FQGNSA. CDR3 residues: CASSLRSGSSYEQYF. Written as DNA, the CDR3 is TGTGCCAGCAGCTTAAGGAGCGGCAGCTCCTACGAGCAGTACTTC.

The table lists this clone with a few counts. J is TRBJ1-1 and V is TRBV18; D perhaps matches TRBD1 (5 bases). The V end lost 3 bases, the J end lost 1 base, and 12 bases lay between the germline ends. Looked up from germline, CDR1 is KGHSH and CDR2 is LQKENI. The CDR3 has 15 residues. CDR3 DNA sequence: TGTGCCAGCTCACCCCGGGGAGGGGCGAACACTGAAGCTTTCTTT. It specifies CASSPRGGANTEAFF.

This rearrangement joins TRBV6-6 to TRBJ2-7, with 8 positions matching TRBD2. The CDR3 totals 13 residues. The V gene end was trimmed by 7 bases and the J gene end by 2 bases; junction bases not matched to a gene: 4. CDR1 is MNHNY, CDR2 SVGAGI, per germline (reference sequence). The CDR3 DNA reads TGTGCCAGCACTCCGGGACTAGCCTACGAGCAGTACTTC. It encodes CASTPGLAYEQYF.

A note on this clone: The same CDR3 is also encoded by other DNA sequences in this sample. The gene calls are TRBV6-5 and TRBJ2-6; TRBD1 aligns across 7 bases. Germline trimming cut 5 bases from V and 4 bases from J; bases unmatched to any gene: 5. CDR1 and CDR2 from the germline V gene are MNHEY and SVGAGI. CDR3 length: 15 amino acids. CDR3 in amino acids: CASSPDRAGANVLTF. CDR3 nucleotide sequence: TGTGCCAGCAGTCCCGACAGGGCCGGGGCCAACGTCCTGACTTTC.

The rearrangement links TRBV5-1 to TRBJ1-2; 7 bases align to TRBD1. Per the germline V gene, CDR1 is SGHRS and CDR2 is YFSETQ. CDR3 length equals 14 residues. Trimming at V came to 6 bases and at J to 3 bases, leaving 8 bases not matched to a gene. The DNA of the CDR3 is TGCGCCAGCACAGAGACAGGGAACGACTATGGCTACACCTTC. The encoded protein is CASTETGNDYGYTF. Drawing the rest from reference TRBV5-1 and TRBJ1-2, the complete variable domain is KAGVTQTPRYLIKTRGQQVTLSCSPISGHRSVSWYQQTPGQGLQFLFEYFSETQRNKGNFPGRFSGRQFSNSRSEMNVSTLELGDSALYLCASTETGNDYGYTFGSGTRLTVV.

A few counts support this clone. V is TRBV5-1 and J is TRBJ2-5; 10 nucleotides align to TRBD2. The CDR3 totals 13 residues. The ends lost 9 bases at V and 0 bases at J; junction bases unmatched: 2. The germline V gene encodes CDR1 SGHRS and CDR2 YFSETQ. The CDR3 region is CAISGGYQETQYF. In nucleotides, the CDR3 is TGCGCCATTAGCGGGGGGTACCAAGAGACCCAGTACTTC.

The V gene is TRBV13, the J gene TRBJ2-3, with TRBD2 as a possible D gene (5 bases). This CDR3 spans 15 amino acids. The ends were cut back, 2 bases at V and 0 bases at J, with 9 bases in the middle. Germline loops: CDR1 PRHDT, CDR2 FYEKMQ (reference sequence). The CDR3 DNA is TGTGCCAGCAGCTTAAGACGGACTAGCACAGATACGCAGTATTTT. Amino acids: CASSLRRTSTDTQYF.

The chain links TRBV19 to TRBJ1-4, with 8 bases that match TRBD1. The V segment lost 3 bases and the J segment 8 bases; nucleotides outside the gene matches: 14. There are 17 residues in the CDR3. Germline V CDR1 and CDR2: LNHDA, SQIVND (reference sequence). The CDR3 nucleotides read TGTGCCAGTAGTATGTATCCCCAGGGGGCAGGATCGGAAAAACTGTTTTTT. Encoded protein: CASSMYPQGAGSEKLFF.

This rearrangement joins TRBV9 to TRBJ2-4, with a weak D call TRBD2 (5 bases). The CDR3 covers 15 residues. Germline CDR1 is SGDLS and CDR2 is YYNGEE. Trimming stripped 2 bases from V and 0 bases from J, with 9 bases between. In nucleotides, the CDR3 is TGTGCCAGCAGCGTGAATCTAGCAGCCAAAAACATTCAGTACTTC. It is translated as CASSVNLAAKNIQYF. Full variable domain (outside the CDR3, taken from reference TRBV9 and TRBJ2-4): DSGVTQTPKHLITATGQRVTLRCSPRSGDLSVYWYQQSLDQGLQFLIQYYNGEERAKGNILERFSAQQFPDLHSELNLSSLELGDSALYFCASSVNLAAKNIQYFGAGTRLSVL.

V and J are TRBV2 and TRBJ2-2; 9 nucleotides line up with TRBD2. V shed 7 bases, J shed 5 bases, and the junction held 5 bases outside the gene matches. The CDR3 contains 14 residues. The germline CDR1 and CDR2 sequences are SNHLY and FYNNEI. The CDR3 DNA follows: TGTGCCAGCAATGGCGGGGGGGCGACCGGGGAGCTGTTTTTT. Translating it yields CASNGGGATGELFF.

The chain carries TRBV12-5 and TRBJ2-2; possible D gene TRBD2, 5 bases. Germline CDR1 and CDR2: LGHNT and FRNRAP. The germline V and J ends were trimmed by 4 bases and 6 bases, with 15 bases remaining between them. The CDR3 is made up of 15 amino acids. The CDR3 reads CASGSGLSTAGELFF. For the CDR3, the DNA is TGTGCTAGTGGTTCCGGACTCTCAACGGCCGGGGAGCTGTTTTTT.

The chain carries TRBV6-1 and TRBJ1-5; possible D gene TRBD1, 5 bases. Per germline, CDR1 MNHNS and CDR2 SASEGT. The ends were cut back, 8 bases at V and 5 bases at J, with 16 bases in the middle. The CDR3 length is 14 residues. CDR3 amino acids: CASAERDGDQPQHF. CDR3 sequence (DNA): TGTGCCAGCGCCGAGCGGGACGGAGATCAGCCCCAGCATTTT.

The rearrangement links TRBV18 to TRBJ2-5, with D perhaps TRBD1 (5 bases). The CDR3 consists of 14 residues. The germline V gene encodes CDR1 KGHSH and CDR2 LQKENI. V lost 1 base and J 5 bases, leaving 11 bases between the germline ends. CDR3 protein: CASSPQGYGETQYF. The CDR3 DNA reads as TGTGCCAGCTCACCACAGGGGTATGGGGAGACCCAGTACTTC. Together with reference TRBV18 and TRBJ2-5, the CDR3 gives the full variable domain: NAGVMQNPRHLVRRRGQEARLRCSPMKGHSHVYWYRQLPEEGLKFMVYLQKENIIDESGMPKERFSAEFPKEGPSILRIQQVVRGDSAAYFCASSPQGYGETQYFGPGTRLLVL.

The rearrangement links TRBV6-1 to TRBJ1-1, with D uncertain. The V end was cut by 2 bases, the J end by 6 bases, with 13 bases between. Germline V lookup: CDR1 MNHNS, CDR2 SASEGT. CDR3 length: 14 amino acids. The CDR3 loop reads CASSERGGVAEAFF. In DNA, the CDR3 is TGTGCCAGCAGTGAACGGGGTGGGGTGGCTGAAGCTTTCTTT.

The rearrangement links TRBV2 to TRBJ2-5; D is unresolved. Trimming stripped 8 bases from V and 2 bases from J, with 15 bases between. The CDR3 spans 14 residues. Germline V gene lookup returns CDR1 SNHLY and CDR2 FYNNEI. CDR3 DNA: TGTGCCAGCCAGCCGGGCCGACGACAAGAGACCCAGTACTTC. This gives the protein CASQPGRRQETQYF.

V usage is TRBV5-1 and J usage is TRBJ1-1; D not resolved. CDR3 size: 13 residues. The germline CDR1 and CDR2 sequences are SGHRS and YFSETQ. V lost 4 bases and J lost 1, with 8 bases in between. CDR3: CASSKDSNTEAFF. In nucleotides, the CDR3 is TGCGCCAGCAGCAAGGACTCGAACACTGAAGCTTTCTTT.

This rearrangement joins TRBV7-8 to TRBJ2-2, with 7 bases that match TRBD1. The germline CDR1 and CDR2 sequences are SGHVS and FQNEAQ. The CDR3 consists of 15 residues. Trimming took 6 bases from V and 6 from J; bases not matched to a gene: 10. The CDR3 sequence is CASRPAGTVAGELFF. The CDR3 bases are TGTGCCAGCAGGCCCGCCGGGACAGTGGCCGGGGAGCTGTTTTTT.

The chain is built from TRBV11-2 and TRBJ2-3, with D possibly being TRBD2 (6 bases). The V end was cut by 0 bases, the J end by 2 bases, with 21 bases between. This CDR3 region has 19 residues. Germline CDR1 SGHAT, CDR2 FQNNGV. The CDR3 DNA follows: TGTGCCAGCAGCTTAGATGCCCCCCTGGCGGGGCGCTCCACAGATACGCAGTATTTT. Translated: CASSLDAPLAGRSTDTQYF.

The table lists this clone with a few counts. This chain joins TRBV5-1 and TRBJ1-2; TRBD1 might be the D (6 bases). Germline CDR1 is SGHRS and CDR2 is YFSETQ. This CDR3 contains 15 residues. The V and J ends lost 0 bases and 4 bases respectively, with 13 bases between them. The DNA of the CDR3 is TGCGCCAGCAGCTTGGACCAGGGGTCTCGCTATGGCTACACCTTC. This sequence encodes CASSLDQGSRYGYTF.

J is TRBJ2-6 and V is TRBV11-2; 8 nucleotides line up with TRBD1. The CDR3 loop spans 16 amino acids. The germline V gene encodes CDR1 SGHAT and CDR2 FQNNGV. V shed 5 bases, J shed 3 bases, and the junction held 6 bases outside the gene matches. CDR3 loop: CASSPGGPLGANVLTF. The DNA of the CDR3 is TGTGCCAGCAGCCCAGGGGGCCCCCTTGGGGCCAACGTCCTGACTTTC.

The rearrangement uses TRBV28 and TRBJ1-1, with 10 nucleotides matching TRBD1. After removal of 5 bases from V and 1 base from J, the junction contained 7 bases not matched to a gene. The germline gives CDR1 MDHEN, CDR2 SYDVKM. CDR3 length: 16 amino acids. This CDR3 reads CASSLRTGGGNTEAFF. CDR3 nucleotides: TGTGCCAGCAGTCTGCGGACAGGGGGGGGGAACACTGAAGCTTTCTTT. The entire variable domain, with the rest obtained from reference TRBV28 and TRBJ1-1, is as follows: DVKVTQSSRYLVKRTGEKVFLECVQDMDHENMFWYRQDPGLGLRLIYFSYDVKMKEKGDIPEGYSVSREKKERFSLILESASTNQTSMYLCASSLRTGGGNTEAFFGQGTRLTVV.

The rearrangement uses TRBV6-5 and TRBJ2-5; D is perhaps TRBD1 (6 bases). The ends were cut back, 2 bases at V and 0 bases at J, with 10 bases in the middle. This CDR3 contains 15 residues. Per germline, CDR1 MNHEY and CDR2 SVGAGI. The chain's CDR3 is CASSYTGTYQETQYF. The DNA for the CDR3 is TGTGCCAGCAGTTACACAGGGACGTACCAAGAGACCCAGTACTTC.

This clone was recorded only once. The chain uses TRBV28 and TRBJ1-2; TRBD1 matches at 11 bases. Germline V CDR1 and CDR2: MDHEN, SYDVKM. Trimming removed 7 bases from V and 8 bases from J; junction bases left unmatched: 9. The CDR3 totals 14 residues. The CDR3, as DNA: TGTGCCAGCAATACCGGGACAGGGGGGCGAGGCTACACCTTC. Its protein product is CASNTGTGGRGYTF.